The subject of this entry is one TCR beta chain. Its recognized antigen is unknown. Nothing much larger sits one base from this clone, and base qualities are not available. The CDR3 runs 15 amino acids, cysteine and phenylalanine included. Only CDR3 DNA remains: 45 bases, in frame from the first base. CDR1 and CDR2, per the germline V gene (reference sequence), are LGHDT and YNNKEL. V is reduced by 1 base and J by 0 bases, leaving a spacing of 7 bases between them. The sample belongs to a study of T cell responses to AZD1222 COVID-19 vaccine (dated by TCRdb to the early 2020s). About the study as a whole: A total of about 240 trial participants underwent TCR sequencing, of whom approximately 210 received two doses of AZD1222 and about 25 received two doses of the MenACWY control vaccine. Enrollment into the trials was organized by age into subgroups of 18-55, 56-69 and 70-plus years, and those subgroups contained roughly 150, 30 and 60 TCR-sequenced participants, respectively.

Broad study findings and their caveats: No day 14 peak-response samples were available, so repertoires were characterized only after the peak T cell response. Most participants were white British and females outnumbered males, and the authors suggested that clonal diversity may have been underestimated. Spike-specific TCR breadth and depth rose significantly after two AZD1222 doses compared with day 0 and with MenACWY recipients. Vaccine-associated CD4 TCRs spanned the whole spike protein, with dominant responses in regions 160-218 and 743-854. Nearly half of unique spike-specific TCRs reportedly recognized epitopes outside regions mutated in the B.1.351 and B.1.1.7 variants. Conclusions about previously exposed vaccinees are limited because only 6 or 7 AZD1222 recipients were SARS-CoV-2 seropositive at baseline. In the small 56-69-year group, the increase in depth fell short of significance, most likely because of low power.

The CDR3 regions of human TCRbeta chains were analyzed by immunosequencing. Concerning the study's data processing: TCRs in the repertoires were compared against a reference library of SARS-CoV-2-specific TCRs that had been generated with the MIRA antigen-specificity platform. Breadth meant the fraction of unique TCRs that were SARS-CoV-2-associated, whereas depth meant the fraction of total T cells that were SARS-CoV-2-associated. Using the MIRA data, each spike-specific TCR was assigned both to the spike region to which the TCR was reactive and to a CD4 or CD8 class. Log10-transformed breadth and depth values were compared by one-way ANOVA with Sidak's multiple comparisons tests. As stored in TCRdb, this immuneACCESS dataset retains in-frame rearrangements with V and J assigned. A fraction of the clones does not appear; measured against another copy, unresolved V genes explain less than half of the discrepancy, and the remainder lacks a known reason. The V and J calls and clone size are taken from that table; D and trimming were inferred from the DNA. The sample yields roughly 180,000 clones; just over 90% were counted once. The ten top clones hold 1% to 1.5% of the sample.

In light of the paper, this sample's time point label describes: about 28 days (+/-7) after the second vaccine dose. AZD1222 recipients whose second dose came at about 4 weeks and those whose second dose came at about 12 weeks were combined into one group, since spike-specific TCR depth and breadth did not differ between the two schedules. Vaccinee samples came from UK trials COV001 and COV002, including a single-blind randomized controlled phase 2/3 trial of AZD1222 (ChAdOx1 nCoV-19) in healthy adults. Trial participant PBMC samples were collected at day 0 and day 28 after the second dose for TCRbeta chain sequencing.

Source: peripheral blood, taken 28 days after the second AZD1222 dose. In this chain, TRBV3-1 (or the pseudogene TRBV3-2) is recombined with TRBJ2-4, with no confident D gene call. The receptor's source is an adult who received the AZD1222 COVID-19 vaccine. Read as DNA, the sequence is TGTGCCAGCAGCCAAGGGCGGCTAGCCAAAAACATTCAGTACTTC. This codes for CASSQGRLAKNIQYF.